The rows below give T cell receptor beta chains drawn from one sample of a study of shared T cell receptors in the human thymus. Sequenced by immunoSEQ multiplex PCR; TCRdb stores in-frame clones only, minus some. In the table there are about 710,000 clones, about 89% of which are singletons. This same sample was also taken into another study, of human thymus T cells.

The sequenced sample consisted of thymocytes. The origin of the receptors is a boy under two years old with a congenital heart defect. CDR3s include the opening cysteine and the closing phenylalanine or tryptophan. A D gene is named only where the DNA matches it firmly. Not all rows give a size; the values are once, few, many and, for expanded clones, a class.

j_call: TRBJ1-3; v_call: TRBV4-2; clone_size: .; d_call: .; cdr3_nt: TGTGCCAGCAGCCAAGATCTTAATACTTGTAGCTCTGGAAACACCATATATTTT; cdr3_aa: CASSQDLNTCSSGNTIYF
j_call: TRBJ2-1; v_call: TRBV5-4; clone_size: .; d_call: TRBD2; cdr3_nt: TGTGCCAGCAGCGAAAAGGGACTACCGACTGGTAGTGATGAGCAGTTCTTC; cdr3_aa: CASSEKGLPTGSDEQFF
j_call: TRBJ1-1; v_call: TRBV28; clone_size: .; d_call: .; cdr3_nt: TGTGCCAGCCTAACCTGGGTGGGAGTGAACACTGAAGCTTTCTTT; cdr3_aa: CASLTWVGVNTEAFF
j_call: TRBJ2-7; v_call: TRBV19; clone_size: .; d_call: TRBD1; cdr3_nt: TGTGCCAGTAGTACGAACGCACAGGGGGACAACGAGCAGTACTTC; cdr3_aa: CASSTNAQGDNEQYF
j_call: TRBJ1-5; v_call: TRBV10-3; clone_size: .; d_call: TRBD1; cdr3_nt: TGTGCCATCAGTTCTGGACAGGGACATCAGCCCCAGCATTTT; cdr3_aa: CAISSGQGHQPQHF
j_call: TRBJ2-1; v_call: TRBV4-3; clone_size: .; d_call: TRBD2; cdr3_nt: TGCGCCAGCAGTGGGCTAGCGGGGGGCAATGAGCAGTTCTTC; cdr3_aa: CASSGLAGGNEQFF
j_call: TRBJ1-5; v_call: TRBV6-5; clone_size: .; d_call: TRBD1; cdr3_nt: TGTGCCAGCAGTTACTCGTGGGACAGGGCCCAGCAGCATTTT; cdr3_aa: CASSYSWDRAQQHF
j_call: TRBJ2-5; v_call: TRBV30; clone_size: .; d_call: TRBD2; cdr3_nt: TGTGCCTGGAGTGTAGAGCGGGGACAAGAGACCCAGTACTTC; cdr3_aa: CAWSVERGQETQYF
j_call: TRBJ1-1; v_call: TRBV4-1; clone_size: .; d_call: .; cdr3_nt: TGCGCCAGCAGCCTGAGGACGGAGGGACGGGATACTGAAGCTTTCTTT; cdr3_aa: CASSLRTEGRDTEAFF
j_call: TRBJ2-2; v_call: TRBV4-3; clone_size: .; d_call: TRBD2; cdr3_nt: TGCGCCAGCAGCCTCACTAGCGGGGGAGACCGATACACCGGGGAGCTGTTTTTT; cdr3_aa: CASSLTSGGDRYTGELFF
j_call: TRBJ1-1; v_call: TRBV5-1; clone_size: few; d_call: .; cdr3_nt: TGCGCCAGCAGCCAGACTTGGGGGGACACTGAAGCTTTCTTT; cdr3_aa: CASSQTWGDTEAFF
j_call: TRBJ2-5; v_call: TRBV5-4; clone_size: .; d_call: .; cdr3_nt: TGTGCCAGCAGCCGCCCAGGGTTTGGTTTCCGTGCCCAGTACTTC; cdr3_aa: CASSRPGFGFRAQYF
j_call: TRBJ2-7; v_call: TRBV15; clone_size: .; d_call: TRBD2; cdr3_nt: TGTGCCACCAGCAGAGGATCCCAGCGGGAGCCTTACGAGCAGTACTTC; cdr3_aa: CATSRGSQREPYEQYF
j_call: TRBJ1-3; v_call: TRBV15; clone_size: .; d_call: .; cdr3_nt: TGTGCCACCAGGGGCGTTTTCTCTGGAAACACCATATATTTT; cdr3_aa: CATRGVFSGNTIYF
j_call: TRBJ2-3; v_call: TRBV10-1; clone_size: .; d_call: TRBD2; cdr3_nt: TGCGCCAGCAGTGATGGTAGCGGGAGCGGCACAGATACGCAGTATTTT; cdr3_aa: CASSDGSGSGTDTQYF
j_call: TRBJ1-3; v_call: TRBV11-1; clone_size: once; d_call: .; cdr3_nt: TGTGCCAGCAGCTCTACAGGGACCAGCTCTGGAAACACCATATATTTT; cdr3_aa: CASSSTGTSSGNTIYF
j_call: TRBJ2-1; v_call: TRBV6-5; clone_size: few; d_call: TRBD2; cdr3_nt: TGTGCCAGCAGACCAACTAGCGGGAGGGCGTGGGAGCAGTTCTTC; cdr3_aa: CASRPTSGRAWEQFF
j_call: TRBJ2-3; v_call: TRBV15; clone_size: once; d_call: .; cdr3_nt: TGTGCCACCAGCAGAGCGCTAGCGAGCACAGATACGCAGTATTTT; cdr3_aa: CATSRALASTDTQYF
j_call: TRBJ1-3; v_call: TRBV4-1; clone_size: .; d_call: .; cdr3_nt: TGCGCCAGCAGCCAAAGACAGAACGGAAACACCATATATTTT; cdr3_aa: CASSQRQNGNTIYF
j_call: TRBJ1-6; v_call: TRBV30; clone_size: once; d_call: .; cdr3_nt: TGTGCCTGGAGTGTTGGCAGGGAGGCAGATTCACCCCTCCACTTT; cdr3_aa: CAWSVGREADSPLHF
j_call: TRBJ1-4; v_call: TRBV19; clone_size: .; d_call: TRBD1; cdr3_nt: TGTGCCAGTAGTATAGGACAGGGGACTAATGAAAAACTGTTTTTT; cdr3_aa: CASSIGQGTNEKLFF
j_call: TRBJ2-2; v_call: TRBV4-1; clone_size: .; d_call: TRBD1; cdr3_nt: TGCGCCAGCAGCCGGGGGCCCGGGACAGGGGTTACCGGGGAGCTGTTTTTT; cdr3_aa: CASSRGPGTGVTGELFF
j_call: TRBJ2-7; v_call: TRBV10-3; clone_size: .; d_call: TRBD1; cdr3_nt: TGTGCCATCAGTGGGGACAGGGGGCGAGAGCAGTACTTC; cdr3_aa: CAISGDRGREQYF
j_call: TRBJ2-7; v_call: TRBV4-1; clone_size: .; d_call: TRBD2; cdr3_nt: TGCGCCAGCAGCCAAGCAATAACTAGCGCGACTACCTACGAGCAGTACTTC; cdr3_aa: CASSQAITSATTYEQYF
j_call: TRBJ1-6; v_call: TRBV28; clone_size: .; d_call: TRBD1; cdr3_nt: TGTGCCAGCAGAAATCAGGGGGGCCTTCCTTATAATTCACCCCTCCACTTT; cdr3_aa: CASRNQGGLPYNSPLHF
j_call: TRBJ1-1; v_call: TRBV4-3; clone_size: .; d_call: .; cdr3_nt: TGCGCCAGCAGCCAAGATCTGTCAGGGGATTTTGGTACTGAAGCTTTCTTT; cdr3_aa: CASSQDLSGDFGTEAFF
j_call: TRBJ2-5; v_call: TRBV27; clone_size: .; d_call: TRBD1; cdr3_nt: TGTGCCAGCAGTGCAGGACAGGTTGTGACCCAGTACTTC; cdr3_aa: CASSAGQVVTQYF
j_call: TRBJ1-2; v_call: TRBV6-5; clone_size: .; d_call: .; cdr3_nt: TGTGCCAGCAGTTACCGTCCTATTGACAGGCCCTATGGCTACACCTTC; cdr3_aa: CASSYRPIDRPYGYTF
j_call: TRBJ2-2; v_call: TRBV10-1; clone_size: .; d_call: .; cdr3_nt: TGCGCCAGTACACGGGACTCCTACACCGGGGAGCTGTTTTTT; cdr3_aa: CASTRDSYTGELFF
j_call: TRBJ2-1; v_call: TRBV4-2; clone_size: .; d_call: TRBD2; cdr3_nt: TGTGCCAGCAGCCAAGATGCAGCTCTAGCGGGGGGGCCCACCATTGAACAGTTCTTC; cdr3_aa: CASSQDAALAGGPTIEQFF
j_call: TRBJ1-4; v_call: TRBV28; clone_size: .; d_call: .; cdr3_nt: TGTGCCAGCAGTTTAAGGAGAAGGATCGGGGAATCCGCGAAAAAACTGTTTTTT; cdr3_aa: CASSLRRRIGESAKKLFF
j_call: TRBJ1-2; v_call: TRBV28; clone_size: .; d_call: .; cdr3_nt: TGTGCCAGCAGGCGGGGGGGGTATGACTATGGCTACACCTTC; cdr3_aa: CASRRGGYDYGYTF
j_call: TRBJ2-4; v_call: TRBV19; clone_size: few; d_call: .; cdr3_nt: TGTGCCAGTAGTATCAAGTCTAGCTTGTACATTCAGTACTTC; cdr3_aa: CASSIKSSLYIQYF
j_call: TRBJ2-6; v_call: TRBV2; clone_size: .; d_call: TRBD1; cdr3_nt: TGTGCCAGCAATAGGGGGACAGGGGACTCTGGGGCCAACGTCCTGACTTTC; cdr3_aa: CASNRGTGDSGANVLTF
j_call: TRBJ2-7; v_call: TRBV11-2; clone_size: few; d_call: TRBD1; cdr3_nt: TGTGCCAGCAGCTTCCGGGACAGGGAAGCATACGAGCAGTACTTC; cdr3_aa: CASSFRDREAYEQYF
j_call: TRBJ1-1; v_call: TRBV9; clone_size: .; d_call: TRBD1; cdr3_nt: TGTGCCAGCAGCGGATTAGGATCGGGACAGGGGGTCACTGAAGCTTTCTTT; cdr3_aa: CASSGLGSGQGVTEAFF
j_call: TRBJ2-7; v_call: TRBV30; clone_size: .; d_call: .; cdr3_nt: TGTGCCTGGAGTGGGAGACTAGAGTCCTCCTACGAGCAGTACTTC; cdr3_aa: CAWSGRLESSYEQYF
j_call: TRBJ1-5; v_call: TRBV11-2; clone_size: .; d_call: .; cdr3_nt: TGTGCCAGCAGTTTCATTTCGGCCCAGCATTTT; cdr3_aa: CASSFISAQHF
j_call: TRBJ1-4; v_call: TRBV4-3; clone_size: .; d_call: TRBD1; cdr3_nt: TGCGCCAGCAGCCTTAGACAGGGAGTGGTAGAAAAACTGTTTTTT; cdr3_aa: CASSLRQGVVEKLFF
j_call: TRBJ2-7; v_call: TRBV5-1; clone_size: few; d_call: .; cdr3_nt: TGCGCCAGCAGCTTGGTTGGGGCGGTGAGCTCCTACGAGCAGTACTTC; cdr3_aa: CASSLVGAVSSYEQYF
j_call: TRBJ2-7; v_call: TRBV5-5; clone_size: .; d_call: .; cdr3_nt: TGTGCCAGCAGCTCCCGGACAGACTACGAGCAGTACTTC; cdr3_aa: CASSSRTDYEQYF
j_call: TRBJ2-1; v_call: TRBV14; clone_size: .; d_call: .; cdr3_nt: TGTGCCAGCAGCTACCGGCGGGGAGGAAGGAATGAGCAGTTCTTC; cdr3_aa: CASSYRRGGRNEQFF